This T cell receptor beta chain was documented in a study of T cells in Graves' hyperthyroidism and ophthalmopathy. Study-wide background: Peripheral blood sampling occurred at initial diagnosis, before any treatment. Points from the study as a whole: Most thyroid clonotypes with frequency above 0.001 were detected in blood. Classification by a 13 V-J model distinguished ophthalmopathy from stable hyperthyroidism.

Authors of the study amplified TCR beta CDR3 regions from RNA transcripts. Primed by the HTBI set, a first-round RT-PCR was run on the TCR CDR3. TCRdb re-derived calls from the multiplex PCR reads in MiXCR, one entry per CDR3 protein. The table lists 600,000 to 650,000 distinct CDR3 sequences, less than 25% of them singletons, with 30% to 40% in the top ten. This clonotype was counted many times. The antigen is undetermined. The J segment lost 4 bases and the V segment lost 3 bases, leaving 7 bases of the junction unmatched. CDR1 DFQATT and CDR2 SNEGSKA come from the germline V gene (reference sequence). This CDR3 comprises 14 residues.

The sequenced sample was blood. The chain uses TRBV20-1 and TRBJ2-7; TRBD2 matches at 9 bases. The TCR sequence derives from a man aged 25 to 40 with Graves' ophthalmopathy. CDR3 residues: CSASGLAGSYEQYF. CDR3 nucleotides: TGCAGTGCTAGTGGGCTAGCGGGATCTTACGAGCAGTACTTC.